A single sample gave rise to the 5 T cell receptor beta chains below, sequenced in a study of shared clonotypes between healthy human individuals. TCRdb's copy holds only in-frame clones and misses some; the assay was immunoSEQ multiplex PCR. This sample has under 1 million clones; over 90% occur once, and the top ten carry around 24%. Cells designated naive CD8 were CD45RO-negative and were positively selected for CCR7, with terminally differentiated effector memory CD45RA+ cells excluded. What was sequenced was naive CD8+ T cells sorted from blood. The source of these receptors is a man aged 30 to 39 in good health.

This clone was seen once. This chain joins TRBV5-6 and TRBJ1-3, with D uncertain. This CDR3 contains 15 residues. Germline CDR1 is SGHDT and CDR2 is YYEEEE. Trimming took off 4 bases at V and 2 bases at J, with 13 bases between the two ends. CDR3: CASSLDLDPGNTIYF. The CDR3, as DNA: TGTGCCAGCAGCCTCGACCTGGATCCTGGAAACACCATATATTTT.

This chain links TRBV28 with TRBJ1-5, with D tentatively TRBD1 (5 bases). The CDR3 contains 15 residues. V was trimmed by 6 bases and J by 4 bases, leaving 16 bases between them. CDR1 is MDHEN, CDR2 SYDVKM, per germline. This CDR3 reads CASSQQAAGNQPQHF. Here the CDR3 DNA reads TGTGCCAGCAGCCAACAGGCTGCGGGGAATCAGCCCCAGCATTTT.

CDR3: CASSLLGDEQFF. As DNA, the CDR3 is TGTGCCAGCAGCCTCCTTGGGGATGAGCAGTTCTTC. J is TRBJ2-1 and V is TRBV5-5; D is undetermined. Trimming removed 4 bases from V and 8 bases from J, with 10 bases in between. The germline V gene encodes CDR1 SGHKS and CDR2 YYEKEE (reference sequence). The CDR3 loop spans 12 amino acids.

The genes are TRBV10-2 and TRBJ2-7; D gene unclear. Between the trimmed V and J ends, which lost 3 bases and 11 bases, there was a span of 2 bases. Germline V gene sequence: CDR1 WSHSY, CDR2 SAAADI. The CDR3 runs to 8 residues. DNA for the CDR3: TGCGCCAGCAGTGATAAGTACTTC. Residues: CASSDKYF.

The CDR3 DNA follows: TGTGCCAGCAGCGTCCCCCGGACAGGGGGCCTAGATACGCAGTATTTT. As protein: CASSVPRTGGLDTQYF. The chain is built from TRBV9 and TRBJ2-3, with 11 bases fitting TRBD1. The CDR3 is made up of 16 amino acids. Looked up from germline, CDR1 is SGDLS and CDR2 is YYNGEE. The trim removed 2 bases at V and 5 bases at J, leaving 7 bases unmatched.